This entry features one TCR beta chain sequence. Its antigen is undetermined. This record belongs to a study of shared clonotypes between healthy human individuals. Libraries were prepared by immunoSEQ multiplex PCR; TCRdb keeps only in-frame clonotypes and omits some of them. The sample shows hundreds of thousands of clones, 95% to 97% of them seen only once. Per germline, CDR1 LGHNA and CDR2 YNFKEQ. Trimming removed 1 base from V and 0 bases from J, with 16 bases in between. This CDR3 is built from 19 residues. General observations from the study: In having few donors, the study represented limited genetic and exposure-history diversity. Among donors, the sharing of clonotypes was expected to be influenced by sequencing depth. When compared with the clonotypes that were shared by all four sorted-subset donors, the non-shared clonotypes turned out to have lower generation probabilities.

This receptor was taken from a woman aged 30 to 39 in good health. Material for sequencing was naive CD4+ T cells sorted from blood. The subset was: CD45RA+ positively selected. The chain has TRBV4-2 and TRBJ2-6, with D possibly matching TRBD1 (6 bases). CDR3 protein: CASSQVSTGLSSGANVLTF. DNA of the CDR3: TGTGCCAGCAGCCAAGTCTCCACAGGGCTGAGCTCTGGGGCCAACGTCCTGACTTTC.